Listed below are T cell receptor beta chains from one sample, sequenced in a study of control samples from healthy donors and cancer patients. Sequenced by immunoSEQ multiplex PCR; TCRdb stores in-frame clones only, minus some. Of about 150,000 clones listed, about 89% are singletons. The specimen sequenced was blood. The receptors derive from a man aged 25-45 years in good health. The CDR3 runs from the conserved cysteine through the conserved F or W. The D gene is left open where the match is weak. Clone size is stated in some rows and not others, as once, few, many or a class when expanded.

J | size | V | D | DNA | CDR3
TRBJ1-2 | - | TRBV4-3 | - | TGCGCCAGCAGCCAAGAAATACAGGGTAACTATGGCTACACCTTC | CASSQEIQGNYGYTF
TRBJ1-5 | - | TRBV3-1/TRBV3-2 | - | TGTGCCAGCAGCCTAAGTAATAGCAATCAGCCCCAGCATTTT | CASSLSNSNQPQHF
TRBJ1-2 | - | TRBV9 | TRBD1 | TGTGCCAGCAGCGTCGAGGGACAGGGACTCTATGGCTACACCTTC | CASSVEGQGLYGYTF
TRBJ2-7 | - | TRBV6-6 | TRBD2 | TGTGCCAGCAGTTCAACTAGCGGGGATACCTACGAGCAGTACTTC | CASSSTSGDTYEQYF
TRBJ1-1 | - | TRBV19 | TRBD1 | TGTGCCAGTAGTACACAGGGGGCGGATGCTTTCTTT | CASSTQGADAFF
TRBJ2-4 | - | TRBV21-1 | - | TGTGCCAGCAGCAATAGCGGGACCAAAAACATTCAGTACTTC | CASSNSGTKNIQYF
TRBJ2-2 | - | TRBV7-9 | - | TGTGCCAGCAGCCTACTAGCGAACACCGGGGAGCTGTTTTTT | CASSLLANTGELFF
TRBJ2-7 | - | TRBV19 | TRBD1 | TGTGCCAGTAGTTCTTCGGGACAGGATAATGGTTACGAGCAGTACTTC | CASSSSGQDNGYEQYF
TRBJ1-2 | - | TRBV5-4 | - | TGTGCCAGCAGCTTAGACAGCGACTATGGCTACACCTTC | CASSLDSDYGYTF
TRBJ2-7 | few | TRBV6-5 | TRBD2 | TGTGCCAGCAGACTAGCGGGGGGATACGAGCAGTACTTC | CASRLAGGYEQYF
TRBJ2-7 | - | TRBV7-2 | - | TGTGCCAGCAGCTCCCAGGTGGGGGGTCACGAGCAGTACTTC | CASSSQVGGHEQYF
TRBJ2-1 | few | TRBV25-1 | TRBD1 | TGTGCCAGCAGTGATCTCCGGGACAGGGGACGTAATGAGCAGTTCTTC | CASSDLRDRGRNEQFF
TRBJ2-7 | - | TRBV6-6 | - | TGTGCCAGTCGACTAGATTTTGTATACGAGCAGTACTTC | CASRLDFVYEQYF
TRBJ2-7 | - | TRBV7-6 | - | TGTGCCAGCAGCCCCTTACTGTCCTACGAGCAGTACTTC | CASSPLLSYEQYF
TRBJ2-5 | - | TRBV18 | TRBD2 | TGTGCCAGCTCACCGGCTAGCGGCCTTTGGGCCCAGTACTTC | CASSPASGLWAQYF
TRBJ2-1 | - | TRBV18 | - | TGTGCCAGCTCACCATCCAAAGGACAGAATAACAATGAGCAGTTCTTC | CASSPSKGQNNNEQFF
TRBJ2-7 | - | TRBV7-8 | TRBD2 | TGTGCCAGCAGCTCCCTGACTAGCGCTAGTTACGAGCAGTACTTC | CASSSLTSASYEQYF
TRBJ2-1 | few | TRBV19 | TRBD2 | TGTGCCAGTATCATCCGGGGAGGGAGTGAGCAGTTCTTC | CASIIRGGSEQFF
TRBJ2-2 | - | TRBV5-1 | TRBD2 | TGCGCCAGCAGCTTGCAGGGACTAGCGTCGAACACCGGGGAGCTGTTTTTT | CASSLQGLASNTGELFF
TRBJ2-2 | few | TRBV4-3 | - | TGCGCCAGCAGCCAAGACGGGCAGAGAAACACCGGGGAGCTGTTTTTT | CASSQDGQRNTGELFF
TRBJ2-1 | - | TRBV2 | TRBD1 | TGTGCCAGCAGGCCCCGGGACAGGGGCCATGAGCAGTTCTTC | CASRPRDRGHEQFF
TRBJ1-6 | once | TRBV7-6 | TRBD1 | TGTGCCAGCAGGTGGGACAGGACTACAGGACCCCTCCACTTT | CASRWDRTTGPLHF
TRBJ2-2 | - | TRBV11-1 | TRBD2 | TGTGCCAGCAGCTTAGAGGCTAGCGGACCCACCGGGGAGCTGTTTTTT | CASSLEASGPTGELFF
TRBJ1-3 | - | TRBV9 | - | TGTGCCAGCAGCCCGGGGGGGGCTGGAAACACCATATATTTT | CASSPGGAGNTIYF